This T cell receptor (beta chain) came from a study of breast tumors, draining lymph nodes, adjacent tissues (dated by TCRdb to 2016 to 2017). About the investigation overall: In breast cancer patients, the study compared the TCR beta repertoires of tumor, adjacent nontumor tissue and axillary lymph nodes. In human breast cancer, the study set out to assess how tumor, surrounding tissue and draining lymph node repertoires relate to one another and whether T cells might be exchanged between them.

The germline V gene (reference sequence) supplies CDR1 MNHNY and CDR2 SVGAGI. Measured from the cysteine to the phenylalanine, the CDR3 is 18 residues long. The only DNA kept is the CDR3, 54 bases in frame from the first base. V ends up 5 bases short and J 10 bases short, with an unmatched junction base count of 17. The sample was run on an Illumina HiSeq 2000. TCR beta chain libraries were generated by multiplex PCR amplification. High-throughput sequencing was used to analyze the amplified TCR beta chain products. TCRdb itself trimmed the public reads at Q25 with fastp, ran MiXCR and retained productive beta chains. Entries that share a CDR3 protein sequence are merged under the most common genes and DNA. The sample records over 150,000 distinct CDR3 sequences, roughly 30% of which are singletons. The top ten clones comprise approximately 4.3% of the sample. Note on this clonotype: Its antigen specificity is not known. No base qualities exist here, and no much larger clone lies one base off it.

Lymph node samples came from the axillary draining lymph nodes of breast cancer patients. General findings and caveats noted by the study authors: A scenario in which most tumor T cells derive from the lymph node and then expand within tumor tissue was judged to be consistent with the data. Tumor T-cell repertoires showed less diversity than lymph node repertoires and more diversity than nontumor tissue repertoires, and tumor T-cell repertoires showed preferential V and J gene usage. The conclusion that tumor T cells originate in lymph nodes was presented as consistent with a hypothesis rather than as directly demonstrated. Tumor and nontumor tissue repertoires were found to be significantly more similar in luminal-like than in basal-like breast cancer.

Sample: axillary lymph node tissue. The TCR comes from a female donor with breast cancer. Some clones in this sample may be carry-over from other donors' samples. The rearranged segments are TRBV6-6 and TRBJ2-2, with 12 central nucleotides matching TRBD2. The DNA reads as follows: TGTGCCAGCAGTCACCGGACTAGCGGGAAAGGACCGCGCGAGGAGCTGTTTTTT. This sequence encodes CASSHRTSGKGPREELFF.